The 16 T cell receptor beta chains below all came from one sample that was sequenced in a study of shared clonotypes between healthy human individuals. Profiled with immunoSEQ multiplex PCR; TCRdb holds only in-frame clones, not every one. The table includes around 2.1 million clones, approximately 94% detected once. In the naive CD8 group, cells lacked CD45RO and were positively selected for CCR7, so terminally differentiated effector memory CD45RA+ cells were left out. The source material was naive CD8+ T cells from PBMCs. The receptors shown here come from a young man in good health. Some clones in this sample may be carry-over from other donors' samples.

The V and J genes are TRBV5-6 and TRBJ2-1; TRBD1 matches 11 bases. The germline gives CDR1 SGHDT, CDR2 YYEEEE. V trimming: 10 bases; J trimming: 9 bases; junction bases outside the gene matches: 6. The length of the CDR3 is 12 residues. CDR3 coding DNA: TGTGCCGGCGGACAGGGGGCGGGTGAGCAGTTCTTC. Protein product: CAGGQGAGEQFF. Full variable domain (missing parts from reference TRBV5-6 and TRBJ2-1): DAGVTQSPTHLIKTRGQQVTLRCSPKSGHDTVSWYQQALGQGPQFIFQYYEEEERQRGNFPDRFSGHQFPNYSSELNVNALLLGDSALYLCAGGQGAGEQFFGPGTRLTVL.

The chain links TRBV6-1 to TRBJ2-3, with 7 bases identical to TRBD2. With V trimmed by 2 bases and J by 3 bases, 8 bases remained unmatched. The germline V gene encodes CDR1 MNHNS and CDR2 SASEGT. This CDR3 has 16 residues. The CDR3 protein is CASSELGGSWTDTQYF. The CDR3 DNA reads TGTGCCAGCAGTGAACTTGGCGGGAGTTGGACAGATACGCAGTATTTT.

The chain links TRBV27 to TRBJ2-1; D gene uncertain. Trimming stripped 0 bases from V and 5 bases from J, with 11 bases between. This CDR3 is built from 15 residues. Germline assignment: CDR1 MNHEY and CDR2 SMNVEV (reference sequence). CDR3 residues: CASSLSVGLNNEQFF. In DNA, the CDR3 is TGTGCCAGCAGTTTATCGGTCGGCTTGAACAATGAGCAGTTCTTC.

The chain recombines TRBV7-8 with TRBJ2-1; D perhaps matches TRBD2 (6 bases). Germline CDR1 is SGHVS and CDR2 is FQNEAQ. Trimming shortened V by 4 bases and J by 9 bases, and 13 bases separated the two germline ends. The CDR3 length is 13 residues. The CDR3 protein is CASSSVQGGEQFF. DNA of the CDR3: TGTGCCAGCAGCTCAGTCCAGGGAGGTGAGCAGTTCTTC.

DNA of the CDR3: TGTGCCAGCAGCTTAGGACTCAATTACTACAATGAGCAGTTCTTC. It is translated as CASSLGLNYYNEQFF. The chain carries TRBV7-9 and TRBJ2-1; D is uncertain. This CDR3 is 15 amino acids long. Germline CDR1 is SEHNR and CDR2 is FQNEAQ (reference sequence). V lost 1 base, J lost 3 bases, and 10 bases lay in between.

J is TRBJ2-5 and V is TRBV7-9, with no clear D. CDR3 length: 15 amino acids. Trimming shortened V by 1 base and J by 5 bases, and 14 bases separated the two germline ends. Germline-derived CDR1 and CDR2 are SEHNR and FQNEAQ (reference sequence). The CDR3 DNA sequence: TGTGCCAGCAGCTTAGGGTACGACCTTCGGGAGACCCAGTACTTC. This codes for CASSLGYDLRETQYF.

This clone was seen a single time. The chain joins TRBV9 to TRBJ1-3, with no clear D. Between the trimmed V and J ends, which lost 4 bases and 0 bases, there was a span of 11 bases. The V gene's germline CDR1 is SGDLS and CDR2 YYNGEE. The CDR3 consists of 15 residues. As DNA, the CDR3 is TGTGCCAGCAGCACAGATCCATTCTCTGGAAACACCATATATTTT. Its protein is CASSTDPFSGNTIYF. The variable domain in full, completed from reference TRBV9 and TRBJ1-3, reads DSGVTQTPKHLITATGQRVTLRCSPRSGDLSVYWYQQSLDQGLQFLIQYYNGEERAKGNILERFSAQQFPDLHSELNLSSLELGDSALYFCASSTDPFSGNTIYFGEGSWLTVV.

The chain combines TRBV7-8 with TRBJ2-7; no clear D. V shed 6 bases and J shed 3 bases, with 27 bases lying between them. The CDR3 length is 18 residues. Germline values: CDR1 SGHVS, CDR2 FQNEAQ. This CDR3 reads CASSPHVRPARPDYEQYF. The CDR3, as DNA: TGTGCCAGCAGTCCCCACGTACGGCCGGCACGTCCGGACTACGAGCAGTACTTC.

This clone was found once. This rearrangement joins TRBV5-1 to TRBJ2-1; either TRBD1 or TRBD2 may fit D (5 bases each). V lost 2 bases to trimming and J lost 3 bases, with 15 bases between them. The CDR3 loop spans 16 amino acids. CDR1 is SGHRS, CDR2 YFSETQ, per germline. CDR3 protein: CASSFEVEGLYNEQFF. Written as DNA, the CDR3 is TGCGCCAGCAGCTTTGAGGTTGAGGGGCTCTACAATGAGCAGTTCTTC. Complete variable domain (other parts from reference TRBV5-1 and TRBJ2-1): KAGVTQTPRYLIKTRGQQVTLSCSPISGHRSVSWYQQTPGQGLQFLFEYFSETQRNKGNFPGRFSGRQFSNSRSEMNVSTLELGDSALYLCASSFEVEGLYNEQFFGPGTRLTVL.

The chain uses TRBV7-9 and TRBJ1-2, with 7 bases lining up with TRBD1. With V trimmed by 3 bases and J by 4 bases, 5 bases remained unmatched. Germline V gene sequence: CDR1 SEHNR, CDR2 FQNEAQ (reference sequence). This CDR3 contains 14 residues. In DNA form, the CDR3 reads TGTGCCAGCAGCTTGGGACAGTCCTTCTATGGCTACACCTTC. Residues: CASSLGQSFYGYTF. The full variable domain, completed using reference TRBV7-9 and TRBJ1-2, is DTGVSQNPRHKITKRGQNVTFRCDPISEHNRLYWYRQTLGQGPEFLTYFQNEAQLEKSRLLSDRFSAERPKGSFSTLEIQRTEQGDSAMYLCASSLGQSFYGYTFGSGTRLTVV.

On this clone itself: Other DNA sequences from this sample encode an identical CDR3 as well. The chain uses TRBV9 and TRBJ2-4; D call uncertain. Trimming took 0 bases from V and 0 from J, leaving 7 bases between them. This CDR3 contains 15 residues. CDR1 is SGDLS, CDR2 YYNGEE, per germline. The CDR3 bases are TGTGCCAGCAGCGTAGCCGGGTTAGCCAAAAACATTCAGTACTTC. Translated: CASSVAGLAKNIQYF.

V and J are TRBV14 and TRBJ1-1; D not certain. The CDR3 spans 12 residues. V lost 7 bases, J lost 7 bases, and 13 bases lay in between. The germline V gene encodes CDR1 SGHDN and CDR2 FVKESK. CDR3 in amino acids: CASTDVWGEAFF. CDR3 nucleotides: TGTGCCAGCACCGATGTTTGGGGTGAAGCTTTCTTT.

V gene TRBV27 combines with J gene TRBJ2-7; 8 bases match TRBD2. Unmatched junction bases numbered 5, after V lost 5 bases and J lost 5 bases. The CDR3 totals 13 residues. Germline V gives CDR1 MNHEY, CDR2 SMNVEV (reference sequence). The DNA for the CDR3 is TGTGCCAGCAGTCCGGGGGGGACGAACGAGCAGTACTTC. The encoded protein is CASSPGGTNEQYF.

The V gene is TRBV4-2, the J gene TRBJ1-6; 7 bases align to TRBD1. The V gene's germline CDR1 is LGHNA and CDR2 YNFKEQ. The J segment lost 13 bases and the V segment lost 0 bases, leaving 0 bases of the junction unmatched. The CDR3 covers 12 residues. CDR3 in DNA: TGTGCCAGCAGCCAAGACAGGGGGCCCCTCCACTTT. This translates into CASSQDRGPLHF.

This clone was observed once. In nucleotides, the CDR3 is TGTGCCAGCAGCGGACAGGGTTGGGAAGAGACCCAGTACTTC. Protein sequence: CASSGQGWEETQYF. The V gene is TRBV9, the J gene TRBJ2-5; 7 nucleotides match TRBD1. Trimming at V came to 3 bases and at J to 3 bases, leaving 5 bases not matched to a gene. CDR3 length equals 14 residues. Germline assignment: CDR1 SGDLS and CDR2 YYNGEE.

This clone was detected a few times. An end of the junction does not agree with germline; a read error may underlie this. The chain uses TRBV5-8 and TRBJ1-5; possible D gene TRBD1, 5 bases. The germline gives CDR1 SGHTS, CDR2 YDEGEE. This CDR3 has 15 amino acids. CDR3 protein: CASTLGLPINRPQHF. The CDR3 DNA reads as TGTGCCAGCACTTTGGGACTTCCTATCAATCGGCCCCAGCATTTT.